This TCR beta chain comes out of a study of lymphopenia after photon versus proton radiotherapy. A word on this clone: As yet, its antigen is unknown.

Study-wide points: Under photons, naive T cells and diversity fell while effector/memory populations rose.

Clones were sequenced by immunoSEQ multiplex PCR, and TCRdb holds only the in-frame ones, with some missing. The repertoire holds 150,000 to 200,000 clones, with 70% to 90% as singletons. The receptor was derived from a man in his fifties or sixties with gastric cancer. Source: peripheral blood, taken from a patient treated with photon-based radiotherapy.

CDR3 loop: CAWKLRGESEKLFF. The CDR3 DNA reads as TGTGCCTGGAAACTCAGGGGCGAGAGTGAAAAACTGTTTTTT. This sequence joins TRBV30 and TRBJ1-4; D is perhaps TRBD1 (6 bases). The CDR3 runs 14 residues. Trimming took 4 bases from V and 7 from J, leaving 16 bases between them. Germline values: CDR1 GTSNPN, CDR2 SVGIG (reference sequence).